This T cell receptor (beta chain) came from a study of cytomegalovirus exposure and HLA in healthy donors. This clone was seen only a few times. The CDR3 loop spans 14 amino acids. V lost 4 bases to trimming and J lost 3 bases, with 11 bases between them. Per the germline V gene, CDR1 is SGHDT and CDR2 is YYEEEE. PCR involved 60 Vbeta and 13 Jbeta primers. Per the original data handling: An analysis that came later counted 80 million or so unique TCR beta chains, approximately 10 million shared. Repertoires were generated with immunoSEQ multiplex PCR, while TCRdb's copy carries only in-frame clones and drops some. D and trimming come from the DNA, and the V and J calls and clone size come from that table. The sample consists of some 97,000 clones, roughly 80% of them appearing once.

This sequence was found in a male donor in good health and CMV-seropositive. This chain uses TRBV5-6 with TRBJ1-5; possible D gene TRBD1, 6 bases. The sequenced material came from PBMCs. CDR3 in amino acids: CASSAGQFNQPQHF. DNA for the CDR3: TGTGCCAGCAGCGCCGGACAGTTCAATCAGCCCCAGCATTTT.